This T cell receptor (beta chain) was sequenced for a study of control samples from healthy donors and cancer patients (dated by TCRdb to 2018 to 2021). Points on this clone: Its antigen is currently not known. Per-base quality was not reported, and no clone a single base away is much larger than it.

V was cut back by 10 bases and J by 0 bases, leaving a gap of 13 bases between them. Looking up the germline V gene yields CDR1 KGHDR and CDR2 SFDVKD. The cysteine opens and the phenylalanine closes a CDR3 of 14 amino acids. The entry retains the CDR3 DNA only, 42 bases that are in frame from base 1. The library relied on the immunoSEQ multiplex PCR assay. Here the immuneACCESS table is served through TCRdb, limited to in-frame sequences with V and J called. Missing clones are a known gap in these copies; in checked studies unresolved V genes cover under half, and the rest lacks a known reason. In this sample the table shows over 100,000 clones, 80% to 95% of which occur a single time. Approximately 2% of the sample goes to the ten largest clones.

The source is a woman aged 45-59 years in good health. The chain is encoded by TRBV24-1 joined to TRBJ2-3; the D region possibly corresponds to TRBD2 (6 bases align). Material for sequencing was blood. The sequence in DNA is TGTGCCACTGGACTCGCGGGAAGCACAGATACGCAGTATTTT. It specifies CATGLAGSTDTQYF.